The 20 T cell receptor beta chains below were found in one sample sequenced in a study of T cell responses to AZD1222 COVID-19 vaccine. Clones were read by immunoSEQ multiplex PCR, and TCRdb kept only the in-frame ones, dropping some. The sample contains around 160,000 clones, 90% to 95% of which appear only once. Sequenced here: peripheral blood, sampled on day 0 of AZD1222 vaccination. The receptors here all came from an adult in good health.

This sequence joins TRBV19 and TRBJ2-3, with TRBD2 matching 15 bases. After removal of 4 bases from V and 4 bases from J, the junction contained 15 bases not matched to a gene. CDR3 length: 20 amino acids. Germline-derived CDR1 and CDR2 are LNHDA and SQIVND (reference sequence). CDR3 in amino acids: CASSSWTSGRAKTRADTQYF. CDR3 coding DNA: TGTGCCAGTAGTAGCTGGACTAGCGGGAGGGCCAAGACGAGAGCAGATACGCAGTATTTT.

The CDR3 spells CASSLGGARLNTEAFF. DNA for the CDR3: TGTGCCAGCAGCTTAGGCGGCGCAAGGTTGAACACTGAAGCTTTCTTT. This chain links TRBV7-9 with TRBJ1-1; D is undetermined. Trimming stripped 1 base from V and 0 bases from J, with 12 bases between. This CDR3 region has 16 residues. Per germline, CDR1 SEHNR and CDR2 FQNEAQ (reference sequence).

V and J are TRBV3-1 (or the pseudogene TRBV3-2) and TRBJ1-2, with 9 bases lining up with TRBD1. Germline loops: CDR1 LGHDT, CDR2 YNNKEL (reference sequence). J lost 5 bases, V lost 0 bases, and 7 bases had no gene match. The length of the CDR3 is 16 residues. CDR3 sequence reads: CASSQEPGQGSYGYTF. The CDR3 region has the DNA TGTGCCAGCAGCCAAGAACCCGGACAGGGGAGTTATGGCTACACCTTC.

This clone has just a few counts. This chain links TRBV2 with TRBJ2-3; 9 bases align to TRBD2. Trimming took 9 bases from V and 6 from J; bases not matched to a gene: 10. The germline CDR1 and CDR2 sequences are SNHLY and FYNNEI. The CDR3 covers 14 residues. CDR3 in amino acids: CASTPGLALDTQYF. The CDR3 region has the DNA TGTGCCAGTACCCCGGGACTAGCACTCGATACGCAGTATTTT. Filled out from reference TRBV2 and TRBJ2-3, the complete variable domain reads EPEVTQTPSHQVTQMGQEVILRCVPISNHLYFYWYRQILGQKVEFLVSFYNNEISEKSEIFDDQFSVERPDGSNFTLKIRSTKLEDSAMYFCASTPGLALDTQYFGPGTRLTVL.

The gene calls are TRBV7-8 and TRBJ1-3; D is ambiguous. The germline V gene encodes CDR1 SGHVS and CDR2 FQNEAQ. The V end lost 1 base, the J end lost 3 bases, and 7 bases lay between the germline ends. There are 14 residues in the CDR3. CDR3 DNA sequence: TGTGCCAGCAGCTTAGTTATGAGTGGAAACACCATATATTTT. Amino acids: CASSLVMSGNTIYF.

The J gene is TRBJ2-1, the V gene TRBV5-8; the D gene could be TRBD1 or TRBD2 (5 bases each). V lost 6 bases and J lost 8, with 18 bases in between. The CDR3 is made up of 14 amino acids. The V gene's germline CDR1 is SGHTS and CDR2 YDEGEE. The CDR3 DNA follows: TGTGCCAGCACACCGGGACCCCTAAGGGATGAGCAGTTCTTC. Translation: CASTPGPLRDEQFF.

This sequence joins TRBV3-1 (or the pseudogene TRBV3-2) and TRBJ2-7; 10 bases are shared with TRBD1. Looked up from germline, CDR1 is LGHDT and CDR2 is YNNKEL (reference sequence). Trimming took 3 bases from V and 4 from J; bases not matched to a gene: 3. The CDR3 extends over 14 amino acids. CDR3 protein: CASSQGTGVYEQYF. The CDR3 DNA sequence: TGTGCCAGCAGCCAGGGGACAGGGGTATACGAGCAGTACTTC.

The chain employs TRBV5-1 and TRBJ1-6; 7 nucleotides line up with TRBD1. Per the germline V gene, CDR1 is SGHRS and CDR2 is YFSETQ. Unmatched junction bases numbered 6, after V lost 2 bases and J lost 10 bases. The CDR3 is made up of 14 amino acids. The CDR3, as DNA: TGCGCCAGCAGCTTAAACAGGGGAGGGTCACCCCTCCACTTT. Translated: CASSLNRGGSPLHF.

This clone was seen only once. The chain carries TRBV7-8 and TRBJ1-1; weak D call: TRBD1 (6 bases). V lost 8 bases to trimming and J lost 3 bases, with 28 bases between them. CDR3 length: 18 amino acids. Germline CDR1 is SGHVS and CDR2 is FQNEAQ. The CDR3 DNA reads TGTGCCAGCTACCCCCAAGTCGGGACACCAGAGCTAGACACTGAAGCTTTCTTT. Protein sequence: CASYPQVGTPELDTEAFF.

This rearrangement joins TRBV5-1 to TRBJ2-5; 10 bases are a match to TRBD1. The junction had 5 bases not matched to a gene; V was cut back by 5 bases and J by 4 bases. There are 14 residues in the CDR3. CDR1 is SGHRS and CDR2 is YFSETQ in the germline V gene. The CDR3 is CASRRDRGIETQYF. The DNA of the CDR3 is TGCGCCAGCAGACGGGACAGGGGCATAGAGACCCAGTACTTC. Full variable domain (remainder filled in from reference TRBV5-1 and TRBJ2-5): KAGVTQTPRYLIKTRGQQVTLSCSPISGHRSVSWYQQTPGQGLQFLFEYFSETQRNKGNFPGRFSGRQFSNSRSEMNVSTLELGDSALYLCASRRDRGIETQYFGPGTRLLVL.

This clone showed up just a few times. V usage is TRBV19 and J usage is TRBJ1-2; the D is unclear. This CDR3 spans 13 amino acids. CDR1 is LNHDA, CDR2 SQIVND, per germline (reference sequence). Trimming cost V 5 bases and J 1 base, with 8 bases left between them. CDR3 sequence reads: CASSPRGNYGYTF. The CDR3 bases are TGTGCCAGTAGTCCCAGAGGTAACTATGGCTACACCTTC.

This chain connects TRBV6-5 to TRBJ1-6; TRBD1 is a possible D gene (5 bases). Germline assignment: CDR1 MNHEY and CDR2 SVGAGI. The CDR3 consists of 13 residues. With 6 bases removed from V and 9 bases from J, the gap between germline ends came to 12 bases. CDR3 bases: TGTGCCAGCAGCCCCGACAGCGTTTCACCCCTCCACTTT. Encoded protein: CASSPDSVSPLHF.

The V and J genes are TRBV20-1 and TRBJ2-5, with 7 positions matching TRBD1. V shed 3 bases, J shed 5 bases, and the junction held 6 bases outside the gene matches. This CDR3 has 13 amino acids. Germline V gene lookup returns CDR1 DFQATT and CDR2 SNEGSKA (reference sequence). The CDR3 sequence: CSASKGARETQYF. CDR3 DNA sequence: TGCAGTGCTAGTAAGGGGGCGCGGGAGACCCAGTACTTC.

The chain recombines TRBV6-6 with TRBJ1-2; a weak D match, TRBD1 (6 bases). Trimming stripped 2 bases from V and 8 bases from J, with 12 bases between. CDR3 length: 13 amino acids. The V gene's germline CDR1 is MNHNY and CDR2 SVGAGI (reference sequence). CDR3 sequence reads: CASSYVGAQGYTF. CDR3 DNA sequence: TGTGCCAGCAGTTACGTGGGGGCGCAGGGCTACACCTTC.

The V and J genes are TRBV2 and TRBJ1-5; a possible D gene is TRBD1 (6 bases). CDR3 size: 13 residues. V lost 7 bases to trimming and J lost 6 bases, with 13 bases between them. Germline V gives CDR1 SNHLY, CDR2 FYNNEI. CDR3 sequence: CASTTGLAQPQHF. The CDR3 DNA follows: TGTGCCAGCACTACAGGGTTAGCTCAGCCCCAGCATTTT.

The J gene is TRBJ1-2, the V gene TRBV21-1. TRBV21-1 is marked as a pseudogene. The CDR3 covers 13 residues. CDR3 nucleotide sequence: TGTGCCAGCAGCAAAGTAGGGAGCCATGGCTACACCTTC. Encoded protein: CASSKVGSHGYTF.

The rearrangement joins TRBV18 to TRBJ1-1; 7 nucleotides line up with TRBD1. From germline, CDR1 is KGHSH and CDR2 LQKENI. The CDR3 is 12 amino acids. Trimming took 3 bases from V and 8 from J; bases not matched to a gene: 3. As DNA, the CDR3 is TGTGCCAGCTCACCGACGACAGGGGAAGCTTTCTTT. Encoded protein: CASSPTTGEAFF.

The V call is TRBV9, the J call TRBJ2-5; 15 nucleotides match TRBD2. The CDR3 runs to 17 residues. V dropped 3 bases and J dropped 0; count of bases not matched to a gene: 3. Germline loops: CDR1 SGDLS, CDR2 YYNGEE. This chain's CDR3 is CASSAGLAGGYQETQYF. The CDR3 DNA is TGTGCCAGCAGCGCTGGACTAGCGGGGGGGTACCAAGAGACCCAGTACTTC.

The chain recombines TRBV5-1 with TRBJ1-2; 8 positions match TRBD1. Per germline, CDR1 SGHRS and CDR2 YFSETQ. The J segment lost 2 bases and the V segment lost 1 base, leaving 4 bases of the junction unmatched. This CDR3 region has 15 residues. CDR3 DNA: TGCGCCAGCAGCTTGTCAGCAGGGGGCAACTATGGCTACACCTTC. Protein sequence: CASSLSAGGNYGYTF.

This sequence joins TRBV5-4 and TRBJ1-1; no clear D gene. V lost 4 bases to trimming and J lost 8 bases, with 15 bases between them. Looked up from germline, CDR1 is SGHNT and CDR2 is YYREEE (reference sequence). The CDR3 is 13 residues long. The CDR3 DNA is TGTGCCAGCAGCCTCTTGGGCGCTAGGGAAGCTTTCTTT. Its protein is CASSLLGAREAFF.